This T cell receptor (beta chain) was observed in a study of blood T cell repertoires in COVID-19. This CDR3 has 17 amino acids. In germline, CDR1 is SGHVS, CDR2 FQNEAQ. Losses at the gene ends were 4 bases for V and 1 base for J; bases not matched to a gene: 10. Assay used: immunoSEQ multiplex PCR; TCRdb lists only in-frame clones, some missing. The sample shows 65,000 to 95,000 clones, approximately 90% of them seen only once. The TCR comes from a man between 65 and 79 years old with active or convalescent COVID-19. The chain is built from TRBV7-8 and TRBJ2-1, with 7 bases that match TRBD2. The sample taken for sequencing was peripheral blood. The CDR3, as DNA: TGTGCCAGCAGCTCAGTGACTAGCCCTATTTCCTACAATGAGCAGTTCTTC. Encoded protein: CASSSVTSPISYNEQFF.